One sample yielded the 22 T cell receptor beta chains listed below, sequenced in a study of human T cells and chemical hapten exposure. TCRdb recomputed calls from the RACE reads with MiXCR, one row per CDR3 protein. The sample contains 84,000 or so distinct CDR3 sequences, about 10% of which appear only once. As for time point: patch test 2, 6 weeks after DPC sensitization. Treatment denoted: therapeutic diphenylcyclopropenone sensitization with weekly scalp DPC. The specimen comprised whole blood, sampled in connection with sensitization to the hapten diphenylcyclopropenone (DPC). These TCRs come from a woman in her twenties or thirties with alopecia areata. Some clones in this sample may be carry-over from other donors' samples.

This clonotype was observed a few times. In DNA, the CDR3 is TGCAGCGTTGAGATTAGCGGATACGAGCAGTACTTC. It yields the protein CSVEISGYEQYF. The chain recombines TRBV29-1 with TRBJ2-7; D is perhaps TRBD2 (6 bases). The CDR3 is 12 residues long. Germline V CDR1 and CDR2: SQVTM, ANQGSEA. The germline V and J ends were trimmed by 3 bases and 4 bases, with 10 bases remaining between them.

In this sample, this clonotype turned up many times. The chain couples TRBV7-3 to TRBJ1-1; D unclear. With 1 base removed from V and 3 bases from J, the gap between germline ends came to 9 bases. The CDR3 sequence is 14 residues long. Germline loops: CDR1 SGHTA, CDR2 FQGTGA. CDR3 sequence: CASSLIHGYTEAFF. The CDR3 DNA sequence: TGTGCCAGCAGCTTAATTCACGGTTACACTGAAGCTTTCTTT. Drawing the rest from reference TRBV7-3 and TRBJ1-1, the complete variable domain is GAGVSQTPSNKVTEKGKYVELRCDPISGHTALYWYRQSLGQGPEFLIYFQGTGAADDSGLPNDRFFAVRPEGSVSTLKIQRTERGDSAVYLCASSLIHGYTEAFFGQGTRLTVV.

This clonotype was counted many times. The chain has TRBV14 and TRBJ2-7; TRBD1 or TRBD2 may be the D gene (5 bases each). CDR1 and CDR2 from the germline V gene are SGHDN and FVKESK. CDR3 length equals 14 residues. The V end lost 3 bases, the J end lost 1 base, and 10 bases lay between the germline ends. In DNA, the CDR3 is TGTGCCAGCAGCCACCGGGACCGGTCCTACGAGCAGTACTTC. Encoded protein: CASSHRDRSYEQYF. The variable domain in full, completed from reference TRBV14 and TRBJ2-7, reads EAGVTQFPSHSVIEKGQTVTLRCDPISGHDNLYWYRRVMGKEIKFLLHFVKESKQDESGMPNNRFLAERTGGTYSTLKVQPAELEDSGVYFCASSHRDRSYEQYFGPGTRLTVT.

This clonotype was seen only a few times. V usage is TRBV30 and J usage is TRBJ2-1; D unresolved. Germline CDR1 reads GTSNPN; CDR2 reads SVGIG (reference sequence). CDR3 size: 12 residues. The V gene lost 0 bases and the J gene lost 9 bases, with 9 bases spanning the gap. The CDR3 here is CAWSVVELEQFF. DNA for the CDR3: TGTGCCTGGAGTGTCGTAGAGCTTGAGCAGTTCTTC.

This clonotype was found many times. The J gene is TRBJ2-7, the V gene TRBV28; 10 bases align to TRBD1. Germline V gene lookup returns CDR1 MDHEN and CDR2 SYDVKM. V dropped 4 bases and J dropped 2; count of bases not matched to a gene: 2. This CDR3 has 14 amino acids. The CDR3 spells CASSSGTGAYEQYF. In DNA form, the CDR3 reads TGTGCCAGCAGTTCAGGGACAGGGGCCTACGAGCAGTACTTC. Together with reference TRBV28 and TRBJ2-7, the CDR3 gives the full variable domain: DVKVTQSSRYLVKRTGEKVFLECVQDMDHENMFWYRQDPGLGLRLIYFSYDVKMKEKGDIPEGYSVSREKKERFSLILESASTNQTSMYLCASSSGTGAYEQYFGPGTRLTVT.

This clonotype occurred many times. The rearrangement links TRBV20-1 to TRBJ2-7; D gene ambiguous. V was clipped by 3 bases and J by 1 base, with 7 bases between them. The CDR3 is 12 residues long. The germline V gene has CDR1 DFQATT and CDR2 SNEGSKA (reference sequence). The CDR3 DNA is TGCAGTGCTAGTAAGGGATCCTACGAGCAGTACTTC. Amino acid sequence: CSASKGSYEQYF.

Points on this clonotype: A read error may explain this, as a much larger clone is one base away. The CDR3 ends on some other residue instead of the conserved phenylalanine or tryptophan, so this is likely a read error. The chain links TRBV7-6 to TRBJ2-2; TRBD2 matches at 9 bases. The V gene's germline CDR1 is SGHVS and CDR2 FNYEAQ. There are 17 residues in the CDR3. V lost 5 bases, J lost 7 bases, and 14 bases stayed unmatched. In DNA form, the CDR3 reads TGTGCCAGCAGCCCAGTGGCTAGCGGGATTCGGAGCGGGGAGCTGTTTTCT. Amino acids: CASSPVASGIRSGELFS.

This clonotype showed up many times. This chain joins TRBV10-2 and TRBJ2-2; 9 bases agree with TRBD2. V lost 7 bases and J lost 6; bases outside the gene matches: 9. Germline lookup yields CDR1 WSHSY and CDR2 SAAADI. This CDR3 region has 15 residues. CDR3 region: CASNDAGGRSGELFF. The CDR3 region has the DNA TGCGCCAGCAATGATGCGGGGGGGCGTTCCGGGGAGCTGTTTTTT.

This clonotype has just a few counts. The gene calls are TRBV10-3 and TRBJ1-2; 9 nucleotides match TRBD1. CDR3 size: 12 residues. J was trimmed by 8 bases and V by 6 bases; bases with no gene match: 4. The V gene's germline CDR1 is ENHRY and CDR2 SYGVKD. The CDR3 DNA follows: TGTGCCATCAGGGGGGACAGGGACGGCTACACCTTC. Its translation is CAIRGDRDGYTF.

This sequence joins TRBV7-9 and TRBJ2-7; the match to TRBD1 covers 11 bases. Germline CDR1 is SEHNR and CDR2 is FQNEAQ (reference sequence). This CDR3 is 16 amino acids long. Trimming took 7 bases from V and 5 from J; bases not matched to a gene: 13. The CDR3 DNA reads as TGTGCCAGCACCGAAACGCCCTGGGACAGGGGGAACGAGCAGTACTTC. Its translation is CASTETPWDRGNEQYF.

The table lists this clonotype with many counts. The chain uses TRBV12-3 or TRBV12-4 and TRBJ2-5; D gene ambiguous. V shed 3 bases and J shed 5 bases, with 4 bases lying between them. The CDR3 extends over 11 amino acids. The CDR3 is CASSLLETQYF. CDR3 nucleotide sequence: TGTGCCAGCAGTTTGCTGGAGACCCAGTACTTC.

This clonotype has a count of ten or more. V usage is TRBV19 and J usage is TRBJ2-7, with 7 bases that match TRBD1. Germline values: CDR1 LNHDA, CDR2 SQIVND (reference sequence). There are 13 residues in the CDR3. The ends lost 10 bases at V and 2 bases at J; junction bases unmatched: 8. CDR3 nucleotides: TGTGCCACAGCCCGGGACAGCGCCTACGAGCAGTACTTC. It translates to CATARDSAYEQYF.

This clonotype was observed at least ten times. CDR3 nucleotide sequence: TGTGCCAGCAGCCAAGTGGGGGGACCCACAGATACGCAGTATTTT. This codes for CASSQVGGPTDTQYF. V and J are TRBV4-2 and TRBJ2-3; D might be TRBD2 (6 bases). Germline loops: CDR1 LGHNA, CDR2 YNFKEQ. V was cut by 1 base and J by 2 bases, with 10 bases left in between. The CDR3 runs to 15 residues.

This clonotype was seen at least ten times. The rearrangement joins TRBV11-1 to TRBJ2-5; TRBD2 is a possible D gene (5 bases). The CDR3 totals 15 residues. Germline values: CDR1 SGHAT, CDR2 FQDESV (reference sequence). V was pared by 5 bases and J by 3 bases, with 16 bases between. CDR3 sequence (DNA): TGTGCCAGCAGCCCCGGGCGGGTGAAGAAAGAGACCCAGTACTTC. Translation gives CASSPGRVKKETQYF.

Many counts were recorded for this clonotype. This chain links TRBV12-3 or TRBV12-4 with TRBJ2-2; D is ambiguous. The CDR3 consists of 16 residues. V lost 3 bases, J lost 5 bases, and 16 bases lay in between. CDR3 bases: TGTGCCAGCAGTTTGGGCCCCCCCGGGCGGACCGGGGAGCTGTTTTTT. This gives the protein CASSLGPPGRTGELFF.

This clonotype showed up many times. V gene TRBV14 combines with J gene TRBJ2-4; 9 nucleotides line up with TRBD2. Germline trimming cut 6 bases from V and 5 bases from J; bases unmatched to any gene: 8. The CDR3 loop spans 15 amino acids. The germline gives CDR1 SGHDN, CDR2 FVKESK. The CDR3: CASSPLSGRQNIQYF. Written as DNA, the CDR3 is TGTGCCAGCAGTCCCCTTAGCGGGAGACAAAACATTCAGTACTTC.

This clonotype showed up just a few times. V is TRBV6-5 and J is TRBJ1-4, with D hard to call. V lost 5 bases and J lost 11, with 9 bases in between. Germline CDR1 is MNHEY and CDR2 is SVGAGI. This CDR3 is built from 11 residues. The CDR3 DNA follows: TGTGCCAGCAGTCGGGGTGGTAAACTGTTTTTT. Protein: CASSRGGKLFF.

The chain has TRBV27 and TRBJ2-4; 8 bases fit TRBD1. V lost 5 bases and J lost 7; bases outside the gene matches: 4. Germline CDR1 MNHEY, CDR2 SMNVEV (reference sequence). This CDR3 spans 13 amino acids. The CDR3 DNA sequence: TGTGCCAGCAGTGAGTACAGGGGGAACATTCAGTACTTC. As protein: CASSEYRGNIQYF.

The table lists this clonotype with many counts. The chain combines TRBV18 with TRBJ2-1, with D uncertain. V dropped 0 bases and J dropped 5 bases, with 8 bases sitting between them. This CDR3 spans 14 amino acids. Germline assignment: CDR1 KGHSH and CDR2 LQKENI. Written as DNA, the CDR3 is TGTGCCAGCTCACCACCGGCAACCAACAATGAGCAGTTCTTC. Its translation is CASSPPATNNEQFF.

This clonotype was counted only a few times. The chain employs TRBV29-1 and TRBJ2-4; no firm D call. This CDR3 has 11 amino acids. V dropped 5 bases and J dropped 0 bases, with 2 bases sitting between them. The germline V gene has CDR1 SQVTM and CDR2 ANQGSEA. DNA for the CDR3: TGCAGCGTTCTAGCCAAAAACATTCAGTACTTC. This codes for CSVLAKNIQYF.

The chain combines TRBV28 with TRBJ1-2; perhaps TRBD1 as D (5 bases). CDR1 MDHEN and CDR2 SYDVKM come from the germline V gene. V was pared by 5 bases and J by 5 bases, with 15 bases between. There are 14 residues in the CDR3. CDR3 protein: CASSTSTVIYGYTF. The CDR3 DNA follows: TGTGCCAGCAGTACCTCGACAGTAATTTATGGCTACACCTTC.

The sample holds a few counts of this clonotype. This rearrangement joins TRBV4-2 to TRBJ1-6; D possibly corresponds to TRBD1 (5 bases). The CDR3 consists of 16 residues. The V gene lost 0 bases and the J gene lost 2 bases, with 8 bases spanning the gap. From germline, CDR1 is LGHNA and CDR2 YNFKEQ. CDR3 loop: CASSQDRGAYNSPLHF. The CDR3 coding sequence is TGTGCCAGCAGCCAAGACAGAGGGGCCTATAATTCACCCCTCCACTTT.